Given below is one T cell receptor (beta chain) in context. The protocol was immunoSEQ multiplex PCR, while the TCRdb copy is restricted to in-frame clones and leaves out a portion. The sample lists 390,000 or so clones, roughly 90% occurring once. The data originate from a study of blood T cell repertoires in COVID-19. V lost 5 bases and J 1 base, leaving 10 bases between the germline ends. The CDR3 sequence is 14 residues long. Per the germline V gene, CDR1 is LNHDA and CDR2 is SQIVND (reference sequence). Source material: peripheral blood. The TCR sequence derives from a woman aged 30 to 39 with COVID-19, enrolled during active disease. V usage is TRBV19 and J usage is TRBJ2-3; D is unclear. The CDR3 nucleotides are TGTGCCAGTAGTGTATTGTATGGCACAGATACGCAGTATTTT. Translating it yields CASSVLYGTDTQYF.